Sequencing of this TCR beta chain was carried out in a study of T cells expressing NK-cell markers. On the study more broadly: In sorted CD3+CD56+NKG2C+, CD3+CD56+NKG2C- and CD3+CD56-NKG2C+ T cells, TCR beta repertoires were obtained. Study-wide points: The CD3+CD56-NKG2C+ fraction of a handful of donors was also led by these clonotypes.

Germline V gene lookup returns CDR1 MNHEY and CDR2 SVGAGI. CDR3 length: 12 amino acids. Of note for this clonotype: The antigen remains undetermined.

TCR beta libraries carry UMIs added by 5'RACE template switching. TCRdb reprocessed the 5' RACE reads and reports one entry per CDR3 protein, with no DNA. This sample's clone table lists some 500,000 distinct CDR3 sequences. Sequences were obtained from blood T cells: a sorted CD56 or NKG2C T cell subset, CD4+ or CD8+ T cells, or bulk PBMC T cells (not recorded which). This chain connects TRBV6-5 to TRBJ2-5. The TCR sequence derives from a woman aged 50 to 60 in good health. The CDR3 here is CASTGWQETQYF.